A single sample is the source of the 3 T cell receptor beta chains below, sequenced in a study of cytomegalovirus exposure and HLA in healthy donors. Produced via immunoSEQ multiplex PCR; TCRdb's table is partial and in-frame only. The profile shows fewer than 150,000 clones, about 88% of them singletons. Sequencing input: PBMCs. These receptors were collected from a man aged 25-45 years in good health and CMV-seronegative.

The CDR3 spells CASSSPGQGKAQHF. CDR3 sequence (DNA): TGTGCCAGCAGCAGTCCGGGACAGGGGAAAGCCCAGCATTTT. This sequence joins TRBV6-5 and TRBJ1-5; 10 nucleotides align to TRBD1. This CDR3 comprises 14 residues. Unmatched junction bases numbered 10, after V lost 6 bases and J lost 11 bases. Germline V gene sequence: CDR1 MNHEY, CDR2 SVGAGI.

The CDR3 DNA reads as TGCGCCAGCAGCCCCCGGACTAGCGGGAATGCAGATACGCAGTATTTT. It yields the protein CASSPRTSGNADTQYF. The gene calls are TRBV4-3 and TRBJ2-3, with 12 bases that match TRBD2. V shed 4 bases, J shed 4 bases, and the junction held 6 bases outside the gene matches. This CDR3 has 16 residues. Germline CDR1 is LGHNA and CDR2 is YSLEER.

The V gene is TRBV6-6, the J gene TRBJ2-7; 7 nucleotides agree with TRBD1. The CDR3 runs 15 residues. CDR1 and CDR2 from the germline V gene are MNHNY and SVGAGI (reference sequence). The V segment lost 5 bases and the J segment 0 bases; nucleotides outside the gene matches: 7. The CDR3 region is CASSPGQAFSYEQYF. In DNA form, the CDR3 reads TGTGCCAGCAGTCCCGGACAGGCTTTCTCCTACGAGCAGTACTTC.